This record concerns one TCR beta chain sequence. Authors' data handling: Nucleated cell number was recorded as an estimate derived from reference gene primer amplification. Repertoires were generated with immunoSEQ multiplex PCR, while TCRdb's copy carries only in-frame clones and drops some. That table supplies the V and J calls and clone size; D and trimming were determined from the DNA. The sample carries approximately 300,000 clones, 80% to 95% recorded once. Seattle-derived patients entered the study during active infection and were followed longitudinally. This CDR3 region has 14 residues. Trimming removed 1 base from V and 3 bases from J, with 10 bases in between. CDR1 GTSNPN and CDR2 SVGIG come from the germline V gene (reference sequence). The sample comes from a study of blood T cell repertoires in COVID-19. Study at large: Acute and convalescent COVID-19 samples came from the United States, Italy and Spain. PBMCs, B-cell-depleted T cells, or T cells provided the cDNA or gDNA that made up the material.

Sequencing was done on a sample of peripheral blood. The clonotype originates from a woman under 40 with COVID-19, enrolled during active disease. The J gene is TRBJ1-5, the V gene TRBV30; D is possibly TRBD1 (5 bases). CDR3 coding DNA: TGTGCCTGGAGTGGGGGCGGAGACAATCAGCCCCAGCATTTT. Translating gives CAWSGGGDNQPQHF. The entire variable domain, with the rest obtained from reference TRBV30 and TRBJ1-5, is as follows: SQTIHQWPATLVQPVGSPLSLECTVEGTSNPNLYWYRQAAGRGLQLLFYSVGIGQISSEVPQNLSASRPQDRQFILSSKKLLLSDSGFYLCAWSGGGDNQPQHFGDGTRLSIL.